The clone carrying this T cell receptor beta chain was seen only once. This sample was taken from a study of blood T cell repertoires in COVID-19. CDR1 and CDR2 from the germline V gene are SEHNR and FQNEAQ (reference sequence). The CDR3 extends over 14 amino acids. Trimming at V came to 3 bases and at J to 2 bases, leaving 2 bases not matched to a gene. As processed by the authors: From reference gene primer amplification, estimates of nucleated cell counts were derived. Sequenced by immunoSEQ multiplex PCR; TCRdb stores in-frame clones only, minus some. The V and J calls and clone size were taken over from that table, and D and trimming were inferred from the DNA. The data hold hundreds of thousands of clones, with approximately 85% observed a single time.

The receptor comes from a human donor in a cohort sampled during active COVID-19. The sequenced sample was peripheral blood. This chain connects TRBV7-9 to TRBJ2-3; 7 bases fit TRBD1. The CDR3 DNA follows: TGTGCCAGCAGCTTTGGACAGGTCACAGATACGCAGTATTTT. Translated: CASSFGQVTDTQYF.